This T cell receptor (beta chain) was obtained from a study of blood T cell repertoires in COVID-19. For the study at large: Collection of acute and convalescent COVID-19 samples took place in the United States, Italy and Spain. Sources were T cells, B-cell-depleted T cells, or PBMCs; the material itself was cDNA or gDNA.

Germline loops: CDR1 SGHTA, CDR2 FQGTGA. The CDR3 runs 18 residues. J gave up 7 bases and V 5 bases, and 21 bases lay outside the gene matches. This clone was seen a single time. Original analysis: Scientists estimated how many nucleated cells there were by amplifying reference gene primers. Some clones are missing from TCRdb's copy, which holds only in-frame ones; the method was immunoSEQ multiplex PCR. Clonal size and the V and J genes are those of that table, whereas D and trimming came from the DNA. The sample has some 130,000 clones, approximately 90% seen once. This clonotype was sampled from a man in his sixties or seventies with active COVID-19. The specimen sequenced was peripheral blood. This chain connects TRBV7-3 to TRBJ2-5; 8 nucleotides agree with TRBD2. CDR3 region: CASSPPEGRPAGEGTQYF. Here the CDR3 DNA reads TGTGCCAGCAGCCCCCCGGAAGGCCGCCCAGCGGGAGAGGGGACCCAGTACTTC.